One and the same sample provided the 20 T cell receptor beta chains below, sequenced in a study of graft-versus-host responses after intestinal transplantation. Some clones are missing from TCRdb's copy, which holds only in-frame ones; the method was immunoSEQ multiplex PCR. The table shows roughly 10,000 clones, with around 94% occurring only once. The starting material was PBMCs, obtained 8 days after intestinal transplant. These receptors were collected from a human patient who received an intestinal transplant, so some T cells may come from the graft donor.

V is TRBV10-2 and J is TRBJ2-3, with TRBD1 as a possible D gene (6 bases). With 4 bases removed from V and 9 bases from J, the gap between germline ends came to 17 bases. This CDR3 is built from 14 residues. From germline, CDR1 is WSHSY and CDR2 SAAADI. Here the CDR3 DNA reads TGCGCCAGCAGTGGCAGGGTAGCCACAGGGACGCAGTATTTT. Protein: CASSGRVATGTQYF.

The genes are TRBV5-4 and TRBJ2-7; 7 positions agree with TRBD1. After removal of 4 bases from V and 4 bases from J, the junction contained 2 bases not matched to a gene. Germline V gives CDR1 SGHNT, CDR2 YYREEE (reference sequence). CDR3 length equals 12 residues. The CDR3 DNA follows: TGTGCCAGCAGCCGGGACAGTTACGAGCAGTACTTC. Translation gives CASSRDSYEQYF.

V and J are TRBV13 and TRBJ1-2; D is undetermined. Germline loops: CDR1 PRHDT, CDR2 FYEKMQ (reference sequence). CDR3 length equals 13 residues. V shed 1 base and J shed 2 bases, with 5 bases lying between them. The CDR3: CASSLAGNYGYTF. The CDR3 DNA follows: TGTGCCAGCAGCTTAGCGGGGAACTATGGCTACACCTTC. Combining the CDR3 with reference TRBV13 and TRBJ1-2 gives the whole variable domain AAGVIQSPRHLIKEKRETATLKCYPIPRHDTVYWYQQGPGQDPQFLISFYEKMQSDKGSIPDRFSAQQFSDYHSELNMSSLELGDSALYFCASSLAGNYGYTFGSGTRLTVV.

V usage is TRBV27 and J usage is TRBJ2-3; TRBD1 or TRBD2 may be the D gene (8 bases each). In germline, CDR1 is MNHEY, CDR2 SMNVEV (reference sequence). Trimming stripped 4 bases from V and 5 bases from J, with 19 bases between. The CDR3 is 16 amino acids. In DNA form, the CDR3 reads TGTGCCAGCAGTTACGGGACAGGTAGCGGGGTAGATACGCAGTATTTT. This codes for CASSYGTGSGVDTQYF.

V usage is TRBV27 and J usage is TRBJ2-7; possible D gene TRBD1, 6 bases. Trimming removed 2 bases at V and 4 bases at J, with 15 bases between. The CDR3 extends over 15 amino acids. CDR1 is MNHEY, CDR2 SMNVEV, per germline (reference sequence). CDR3 bases: TGTGCCAGCAGTTTAAGGTCAGGGGTCTTGTACGAGCAGTACTTC. Translating gives CASSLRSGVLYEQYF.

This sequence joins TRBV27 and TRBJ2-3; 14 bases are shared with TRBD2. The CDR3 extends over 19 amino acids. The V gene end was trimmed by 6 bases and the J gene end by 5 bases; junction bases not matched to a gene: 16. The germline gives CDR1 MNHEY, CDR2 SMNVEV (reference sequence). The CDR3 reads CASRRDPGLAGADGDTQYF. Here the CDR3 DNA reads TGTGCCAGCAGGAGAGATCCGGGACTAGCGGGAGCGGATGGAGATACGCAGTATTTT.

This clone was counted a single time. DNA for the CDR3: TGTGCCAGCAGTTATCCGGGACAGGGGTATCAGCCCCAGCATTTT. This codes for CASSYPGQGYQPQHF. This rearrangement joins TRBV6-6 to TRBJ1-5, with 10 bases matching TRBD1. V dropped 3 bases and J dropped 5; count of bases not matched to a gene: 4. The CDR3 is made up of 15 amino acids. From germline, CDR1 is MNHNY and CDR2 SVGAGI (reference sequence).

The rearrangement links TRBV21-1 to TRBJ2-5; the table assigns TRBD1, which was not confirmed against the DNA. TRBV21-1 is listed as a pseudogene. The CDR3 spans 17 residues. DNA for the CDR3: TGTGCCAGCAGCAACGACCCGGACAGAAAGACACAAGAGACCCAGTACTTC. Its protein is CASSNDPDRKTQETQYF.

The chain carries TRBV19 and TRBJ1-4; D is undetermined. There are 15 residues in the CDR3. Germline V gives CDR1 LNHDA, CDR2 SQIVND (reference sequence). V lost 7 bases and J 7 bases, leaving 19 bases between the germline ends. The CDR3 DNA is TGTGCCAGTACGCAAAGATACGCGGGAGCTGAAAAACTGTTTTTT. Translation gives CASTQRYAGAEKLFF.

The sample holds one count of this clone. This chain uses TRBV2 with TRBJ1-2, with D uncertain. The CDR3 is 13 residues long. CDR1 SNHLY and CDR2 FYNNEI come from the germline V gene. The V end lost 4 bases, the J end lost 3 bases, and 9 bases lay between the germline ends. CDR3 in amino acids: CASSGAGYYGYTF. The CDR3 DNA reads as TGTGCCAGCAGTGGGGCCGGATACTATGGCTACACCTTC.

V usage is TRBV28 and J usage is TRBJ2-2; TRBD2 matches 8 bases. J was trimmed by 8 bases and V by 5 bases; bases with no gene match: 10. CDR1 and CDR2 from the germline V gene are MDHEN and SYDVKM. The CDR3 has 15 residues. DNA for the CDR3: TGTGCCAGCAGTCCTCTCAGGGGACTAGGTGGGGAGCTGTTTTTT. Translation gives CASSPLRGLGGELFF.

This rearrangement joins TRBV11-3 to TRBJ1-4; TRBD1 matches at 9 bases. With V trimmed by 0 bases and J by 8 bases, 7 bases remained unmatched. In germline, CDR1 is SGHNT, CDR2 YENEEA. The CDR3 covers 16 residues. The CDR3 DNA reads as TGTGCCAGCAGCTTAGATCCGGGACAGGGACAAGAAAAACTGTTTTTT. Protein product: CASSLDPGQGQEKLFF.

This clone appeared once. The V call is TRBV7-9, the J call TRBJ2-1; D might be TRBD1 (6 bases). V was trimmed by 5 bases and J by 3 bases, leaving 20 bases between them. Germline V CDR1 and CDR2: SEHNR, FQNEAQ (reference sequence). CDR3 size: 17 residues. The CDR3 nucleotides are TGTGCCAGCAGCCCCCGCCAAGGGACAATGAACTACAATGAGCAGTTCTTC. Translated, it gives CASSPRQGTMNYNEQFF.

CDR3 in amino acids: CASSLPSGPYNEQFF. The CDR3 coding sequence is TGTGCCAGCAGTTTACCTAGCGGACCATACAATGAGCAGTTCTTC. The chain is built from TRBV28 and TRBJ2-1, with 7 positions matching TRBD2. After removal of 2 bases from V and 4 bases from J, the junction contained 5 bases not matched to a gene. The germline V gene has CDR1 MDHEN and CDR2 SYDVKM. CDR3 length: 15 residues.

V and J are TRBV4-1 and TRBJ2-3; the D call may be TRBD1 or TRBD2 (5 bases each). Germline V gives CDR1 MGHRA, CDR2 YSYEKL. The CDR3 contains 13 residues. V lost 0 bases, J lost 5 bases, and 6 bases lay in between. CDR3 sequence (DNA): TGCGCCAGCAGCCAAGAGGGGGTAGATACGCAGTATTTT. Its translation: CASSQEGVDTQYF.

The rearrangement joins TRBV28 to TRBJ1-3, with 11 bases lining up with TRBD1. V was clipped by 7 bases and J by 0 bases; unmatched bases: 14. The germline V gene has CDR1 MDHEN and CDR2 SYDVKM. The CDR3 is 19 amino acids. The CDR3 nucleotides read TGTGCCAGCACCCCGGACAGGGGGCGTGGTCCCCTCTCTGGAAACACCATATATTTT. Its translation: CASTPDRGRGPLSGNTIYF.

The gene calls are TRBV5-6 and TRBJ2-1; no reliable D call. CDR3 length: 11 residues. Per germline, CDR1 SGHDT and CDR2 YYEEEE. The V gene lost 3 bases and the J gene lost 4 bases, with 2 bases spanning the gap. The CDR3 DNA is TGTGCCAGCAGCTCTTACAATGAGCAGTTCTTC. This translates into CASSSYNEQFF.

The chain uses TRBV18 and TRBJ2-2; 7 bases agree with TRBD1. CDR1 KGHSH and CDR2 LQKENI come from the germline V gene. The CDR3 is 15 amino acids. J was trimmed by 4 bases and V by 0 bases; bases with no gene match: 2. In DNA form, the CDR3 reads TGTGCCAGCTCACCACCGACAGGGTTCACCGGGGAGCTGTTTTTT. This gives the protein CASSPPTGFTGELFF.

V usage is TRBV15 and J usage is TRBJ2-1, with 9 bases identical to TRBD2. CDR3 length: 17 residues. Germline trimming cut 0 bases from V and 9 bases from J; bases unmatched to any gene: 12. Germline lookup yields CDR1 LNHNV and CDR2 YYDKDF (reference sequence). CDR3 in DNA: TGTGCCACCAGCAGAGATTTAGGGACTAGCAGTGTGCGTGAGCAGTTCTTC. The encoded protein is CATSRDLGTSSVREQFF.

The chain employs TRBV27 and TRBJ2-7; 9 nucleotides match TRBD2. The CDR3 is made up of 16 amino acids. CDR1 and CDR2 (germline): MNHEY, SMNVEV (reference sequence). J gave up 2 bases and V 1 base, and 6 bases lay outside the gene matches. CDR3 protein: CASSLYASGNPYEQYF. In DNA form, the CDR3 reads TGTGCCAGCAGTTTATACGCTAGCGGGAACCCCTACGAGCAGTACTTC.